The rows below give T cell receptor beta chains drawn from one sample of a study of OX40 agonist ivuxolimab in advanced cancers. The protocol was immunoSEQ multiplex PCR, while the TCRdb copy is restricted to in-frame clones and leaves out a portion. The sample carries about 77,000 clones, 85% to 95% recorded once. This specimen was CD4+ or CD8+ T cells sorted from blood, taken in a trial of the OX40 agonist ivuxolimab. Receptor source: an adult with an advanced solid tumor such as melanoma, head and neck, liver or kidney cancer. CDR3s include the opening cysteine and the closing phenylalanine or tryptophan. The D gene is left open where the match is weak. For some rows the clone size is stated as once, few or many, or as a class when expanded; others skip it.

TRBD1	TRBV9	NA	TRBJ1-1	CASSVARDRDTEAFF	TGTGCCAGCAGCGTAGCCAGGGACAGGGATACTGAAGCTTTCTTT
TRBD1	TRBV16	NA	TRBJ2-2	CASSQSVGGSNTGELFF	TGTGCCAGCAGCCAATCAGTAGGGGGCAGCAACACCGGGGAGCTGTTTTTT
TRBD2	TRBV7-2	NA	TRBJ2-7	CASSLEVPGVAGAYEQYF	TGTGCCAGCAGCTTAGAGGTGCCGGGGGTAGCGGGGGCATACGAGCAGTACTTC
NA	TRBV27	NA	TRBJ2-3	CASSSIGLRGDTQYF	TGTGCCAGCAGTTCCATAGGGCTGAGGGGAGATACGCAGTATTTT
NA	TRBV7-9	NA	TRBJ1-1	CASSQGTEAFF	TGTGCCAGCAGCCAGGGGACTGAAGCTTTCTTT
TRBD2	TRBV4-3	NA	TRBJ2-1	CASSQARGLAGNEQFF	TGCGCCAGCAGCCAAGCAAGAGGACTAGCAGGGAATGAGCAGTTCTTC
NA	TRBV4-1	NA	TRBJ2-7	CASSHGASGEQYF	TGCGCCAGCAGCCACGGAGCCTCGGGAGAGCAGTACTTC
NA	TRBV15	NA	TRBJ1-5	CATREGSNQPQHF	TGTGCCACCCGTGAAGGGAGCAATCAGCCCCAGCATTTT
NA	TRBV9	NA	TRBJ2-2	CASSVGDGIGSGELFF	TGTGCCAGCAGCGTAGGGGACGGGATAGGGTCCGGGGAGCTGTTTTTT
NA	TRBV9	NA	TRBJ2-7	CASSHGSDSYEQYF	TGTGCCAGCAGCCACGGGAGCGATTCCTACGAGCAGTACTTC
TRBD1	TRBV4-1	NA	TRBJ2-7	CASSQVGQGSGEQYF	TGCGCCAGCAGCCAAGTGGGACAGGGATCTGGCGAGCAGTACTTC
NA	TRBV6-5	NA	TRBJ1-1	CASSYSGENTEAFF	TGTGCCAGCAGTTACTCGGGAGAGAACACTGAAGCTTTCTTT
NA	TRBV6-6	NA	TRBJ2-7	CASTHRERNEQYF	TGTGCCAGCACCCACAGGGAGAGGAACGAGCAGTACTTC
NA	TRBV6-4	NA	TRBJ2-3	CASSDTRRGGPTSTDTQYF	TGTGCCAGCAGTGACACGCGGCGGGGCGGACCGACTAGCACAGATACGCAGTATTTT
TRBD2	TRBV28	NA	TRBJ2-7	CASSSPRRGRDSYEQYF	TGTGCCAGCAGTTCGCCCCGGCGGGGGAGGGACTCCTACGAGCAGTACTTC
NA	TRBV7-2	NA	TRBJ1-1	CASGGRRTEAFF	TGTGCCTCGGGGGGACGGCGAACTGAAGCTTTCTTT
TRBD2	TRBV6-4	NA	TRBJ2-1	CASSDLPGLAGSGEQFF	TGTGCCAGCAGTGACTTACCGGGACTAGCGGGATCTGGTGAGCAGTTCTTC
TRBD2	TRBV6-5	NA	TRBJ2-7	CASSSLEGGLEQYF	TGTGCCAGCAGTTCACTCGAGGGAGGGCTCGAGCAGTACTTC
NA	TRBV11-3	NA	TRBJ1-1	CASSLDSDGNTEAFF	TGTGCCAGCAGCTTAGATTCGGACGGGAACACTGAAGCTTTCTTT
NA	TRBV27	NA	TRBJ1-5	CASSPSKGGFQPQHF	TGTGCCAGCAGTCCGTCGAAAGGGGGATTTCAGCCCCAGCATTTT
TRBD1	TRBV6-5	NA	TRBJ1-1	CASTGTGATEAFF	TGTGCCAGCACAGGGACAGGGGCCACTGAAGCTTTCTTT
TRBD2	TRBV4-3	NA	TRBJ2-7	CASSQDPAPGGPLGEQYF	TGCGCCAGCAGCCAAGATCCGGCACCGGGAGGGCCATTGGGGGAGCAGTACTTC
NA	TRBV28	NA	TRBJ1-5	CASSAGFNQPQHF	TGTGCCAGCAGTGCAGGGTTCAATCAGCCCCAGCATTTT
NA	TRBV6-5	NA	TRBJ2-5	CASSYRADKQETQYF	TGTGCCAGCAGTTACCGAGCTGACAAGCAAGAGACCCAGTACTTC
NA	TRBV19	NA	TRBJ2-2	CASSIGRPGLSTGELFF	TGTGCCAGTAGTATTGGCAGGCCAGGTCTATCCACCGGGGAGCTGTTTTTT
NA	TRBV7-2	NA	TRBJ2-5	CASSYPGAGPYQETQYF	TGTGCCAGCAGCTACCCTGGGGCAGGGCCGTACCAAGAGACCCAGTACTTC
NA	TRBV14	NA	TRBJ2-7	CASSQVHRHYEQYF	TGTGCCAGCAGCCAAGTTCATCGCCACTACGAGCAGTACTTC
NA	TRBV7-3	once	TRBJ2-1	CASSPRASADLNNEQFF	TGTGCCAGCAGCCCAAGGGCTAGCGCTGATCTCAACAATGAGCAGTTCTTC
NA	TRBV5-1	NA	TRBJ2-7	CASSSRLGVNEQYF	TGCGCCAGCAGCTCCCGACTAGGGGTGAACGAGCAGTACTTC
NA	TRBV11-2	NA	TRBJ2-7	CASSSLDEQYF	TGTGCCAGCAGCTCTTTGGACGAGCAGTACTTC
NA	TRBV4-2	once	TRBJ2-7	CASSPGARSGLYEQYF	TGTGCCAGCAGCCCAGGGGCCCGATCGGGCTTGTACGAGCAGTACTTC
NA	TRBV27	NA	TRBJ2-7	CASSLSTGGLEQYF	TGTGCCAGCAGTTTGTCGACAGGAGGGCTCGAGCAGTACTTC
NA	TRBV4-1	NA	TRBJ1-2	CASSRIDGLFDGYTF	TGCGCCAGCAGCCGGATCGACGGGCTTTTTGATGGCTACACCTTC
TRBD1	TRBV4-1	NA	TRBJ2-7	CASSQGQGLRAYEQYF	TGCGCCAGCAGCCAGGGACAGGGCCTGAGGGCCTACGAGCAGTACTTC
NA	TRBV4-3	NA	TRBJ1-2	CASSPATDGYGYTF	TGCGCCAGCAGCCCGGCCACGGACGGATATGGCTACACCTTC
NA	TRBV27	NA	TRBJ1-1	CASSQGSGGVTEAFF	TGTGCCAGCAGTCAAGGGAGTGGGGGAGTCACTGAAGCTTTCTTT
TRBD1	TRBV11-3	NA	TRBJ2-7	CASSAPGQGAGEQYF	TGTGCCAGCAGCGCCCCGGGACAGGGGGCAGGGGAGCAGTACTTC
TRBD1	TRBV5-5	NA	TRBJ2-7	CASSPDRAPYEQYF	TGTGCCAGCAGCCCCGACAGGGCACCGTACGAGCAGTACTTC
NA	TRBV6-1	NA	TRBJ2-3	CASSENLGETDTQYF	TGTGCCAGCAGTGAAAATCTTGGGGAAACAGATACGCAGTATTTT
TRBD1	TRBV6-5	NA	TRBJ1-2	CASSPGTGSYGYTF	TGTGCCAGCAGCCCCGGGACAGGGTCCTATGGCTACACCTTC
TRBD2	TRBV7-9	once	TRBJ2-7	CASSLEASGYEQYF	TGTGCCAGCAGCTTAGAGGCTAGCGGCTACGAGCAGTACTTC
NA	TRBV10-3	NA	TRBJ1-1	CAISERGFDTEAFF	TGTGCCATCAGTGAAAGAGGGTTTGACACTGAAGCTTTCTTT
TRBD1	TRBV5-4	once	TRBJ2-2	CASSPRTGTYTGELFF	TGTGCCAGCAGCCCCAGGACAGGGACCTACACCGGGGAGCTGTTTTTT
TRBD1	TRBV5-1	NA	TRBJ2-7	CASSLWDSLPYEQYF	TGCGCCAGCAGCTTGTGGGACAGTCTTCCCTACGAGCAGTACTTC
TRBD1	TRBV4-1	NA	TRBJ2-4	CASSQRDRGLENIQYF	TGCGCCAGCAGCCAACGAGACAGGGGGCTCGAAAACATTCAGTACTTC
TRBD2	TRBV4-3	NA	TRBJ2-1	CASSQEGPPAGVSYNEQFF	TGCGCCAGCAGCCAAGAGGGGCCCCCAGCGGGGGTCTCCTACAATGAGCAGTTCTTC
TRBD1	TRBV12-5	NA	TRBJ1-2	CASGFDRGLGGYTF	TGTGCTAGTGGTTTCGACAGGGGGCTGGGTGGCTACACCTTC
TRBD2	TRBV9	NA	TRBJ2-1	CASSVGASGVPYNEQFF	TGTGCCAGCAGCGTAGGGGCTAGCGGGGTACCCTACAATGAGCAGTTCTTC
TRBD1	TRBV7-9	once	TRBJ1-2	CASSSRNDRGIYYGYTF	TGTGCCAGCAGCTCGCGGAACGACAGGGGGATCTACTATGGCTACACCTTC
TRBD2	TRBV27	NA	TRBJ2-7	CASSLGLGISYEQYF	TGTGCCAGCAGTTTAGGACTAGGAATCTCCTACGAGCAGTACTTC
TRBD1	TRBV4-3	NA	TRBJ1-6	CASSQDRWTGGIDSPLHF	TGCGCCAGCAGCCAAGATAGATGGACAGGGGGCATCGATTCACCCCTCCACTTT
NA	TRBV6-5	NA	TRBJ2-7	CATRSSRSTSYEQYF	TGTGCCACCCGGTCCTCCCGGTCAACATCCTACGAGCAGTACTTC
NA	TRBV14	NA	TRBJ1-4	CASSPTGGATNEKLFF	TGTGCCAGCAGCCCGACCGGGGGGGCAACTAATGAAAAACTGTTTTTT